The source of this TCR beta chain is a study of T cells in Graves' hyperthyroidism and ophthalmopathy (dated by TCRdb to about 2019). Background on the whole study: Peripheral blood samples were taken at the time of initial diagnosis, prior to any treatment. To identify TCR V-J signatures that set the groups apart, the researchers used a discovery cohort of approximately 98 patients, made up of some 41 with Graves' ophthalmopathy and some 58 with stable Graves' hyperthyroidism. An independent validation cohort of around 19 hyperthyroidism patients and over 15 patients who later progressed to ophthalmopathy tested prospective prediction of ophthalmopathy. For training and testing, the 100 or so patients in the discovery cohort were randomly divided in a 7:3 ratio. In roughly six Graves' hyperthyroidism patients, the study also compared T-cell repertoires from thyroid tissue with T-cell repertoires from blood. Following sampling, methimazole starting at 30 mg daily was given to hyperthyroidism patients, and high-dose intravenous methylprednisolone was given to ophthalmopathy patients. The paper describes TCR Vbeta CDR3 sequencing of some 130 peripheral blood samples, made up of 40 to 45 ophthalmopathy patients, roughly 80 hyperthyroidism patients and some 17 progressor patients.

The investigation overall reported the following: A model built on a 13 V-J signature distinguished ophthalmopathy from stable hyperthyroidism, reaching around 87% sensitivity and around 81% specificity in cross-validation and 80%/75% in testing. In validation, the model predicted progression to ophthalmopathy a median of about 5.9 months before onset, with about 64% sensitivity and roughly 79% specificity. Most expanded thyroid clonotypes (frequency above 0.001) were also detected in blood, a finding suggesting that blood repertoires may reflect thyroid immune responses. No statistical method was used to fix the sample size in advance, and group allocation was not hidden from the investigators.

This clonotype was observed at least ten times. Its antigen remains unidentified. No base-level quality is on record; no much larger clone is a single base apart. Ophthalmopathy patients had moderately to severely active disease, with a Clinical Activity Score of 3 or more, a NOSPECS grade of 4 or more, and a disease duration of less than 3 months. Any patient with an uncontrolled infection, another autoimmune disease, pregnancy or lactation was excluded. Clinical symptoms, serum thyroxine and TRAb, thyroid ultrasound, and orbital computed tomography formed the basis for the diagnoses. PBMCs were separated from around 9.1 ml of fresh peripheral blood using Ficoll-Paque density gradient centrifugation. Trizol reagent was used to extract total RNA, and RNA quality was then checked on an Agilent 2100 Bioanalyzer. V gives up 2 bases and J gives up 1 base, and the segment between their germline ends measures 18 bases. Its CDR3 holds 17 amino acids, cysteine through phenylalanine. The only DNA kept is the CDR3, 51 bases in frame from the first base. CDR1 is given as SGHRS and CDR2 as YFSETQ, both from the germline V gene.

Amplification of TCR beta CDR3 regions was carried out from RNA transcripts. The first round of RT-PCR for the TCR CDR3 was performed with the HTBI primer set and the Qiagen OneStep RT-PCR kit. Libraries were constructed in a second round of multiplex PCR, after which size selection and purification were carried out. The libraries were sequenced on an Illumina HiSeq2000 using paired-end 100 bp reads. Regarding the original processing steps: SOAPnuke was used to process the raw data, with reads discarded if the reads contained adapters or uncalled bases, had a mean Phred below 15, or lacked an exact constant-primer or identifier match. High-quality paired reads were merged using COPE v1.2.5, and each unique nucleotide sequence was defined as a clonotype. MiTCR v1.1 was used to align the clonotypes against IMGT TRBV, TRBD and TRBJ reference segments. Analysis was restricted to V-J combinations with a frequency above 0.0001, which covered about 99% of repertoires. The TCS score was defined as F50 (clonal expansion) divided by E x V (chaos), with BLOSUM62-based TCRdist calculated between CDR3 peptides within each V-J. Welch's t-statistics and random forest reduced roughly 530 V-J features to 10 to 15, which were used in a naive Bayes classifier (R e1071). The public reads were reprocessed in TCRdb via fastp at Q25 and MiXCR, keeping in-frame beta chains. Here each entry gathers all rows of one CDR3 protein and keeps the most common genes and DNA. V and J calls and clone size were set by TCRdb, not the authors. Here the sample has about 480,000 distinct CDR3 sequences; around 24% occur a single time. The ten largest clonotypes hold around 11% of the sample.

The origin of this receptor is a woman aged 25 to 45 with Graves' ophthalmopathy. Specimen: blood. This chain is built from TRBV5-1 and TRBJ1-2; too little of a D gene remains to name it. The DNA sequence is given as TGCGCCAGCAGCTTATACCCCGCTGAGGGTGGTAACTATGGCTACACCTTC. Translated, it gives CASSLYPAEGGNYGYTF.